The clone carrying this T cell receptor (beta chain) has only a few counts. The data were obtained in a study of post-analysis software for immune sequencing data. TCR beta cDNA libraries had unique molecular identifiers. The yield from roughly 1 to 10 million T cells was some 500,000 cDNA molecules in total. TCRdb passed the PCR reads through MiXCR, listing each CDR3 protein once. In the table there are 380,000 or so distinct CDR3 sequences, approximately 38% of which are singletons. The origin of this receptor is a girl aged 10 to 17 with multiple sclerosis. Sequenced material: blood.

The CDR3 nucleotides are TGTGCCAGCACAGGGGCTCCTAAAGAGACCCAGTACTTC. It yields the protein CASTGAPKETQYF. The genes are TRBV13 and TRBJ2-5; D is perhaps TRBD1 (6 bases). The CDR3 totals 13 residues. The V end lost 7 bases, the J end lost 3 bases, and 12 bases lay between the germline ends. Germline CDR1 PRHDT, CDR2 FYEKMQ (reference sequence).